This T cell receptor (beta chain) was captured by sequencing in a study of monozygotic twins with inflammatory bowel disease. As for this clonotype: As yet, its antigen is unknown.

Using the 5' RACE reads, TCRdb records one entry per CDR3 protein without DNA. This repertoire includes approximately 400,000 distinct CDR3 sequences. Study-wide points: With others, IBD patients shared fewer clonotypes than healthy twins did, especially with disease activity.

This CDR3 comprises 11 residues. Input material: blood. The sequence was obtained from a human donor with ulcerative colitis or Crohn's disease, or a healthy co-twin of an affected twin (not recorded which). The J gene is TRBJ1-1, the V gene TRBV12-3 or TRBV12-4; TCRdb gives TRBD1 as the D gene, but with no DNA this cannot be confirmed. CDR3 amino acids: CASSFGGSAFF.